The 21 T cell receptor beta chains in this list originate from one sample, sequenced in a study of T cell responses to AZD1222 COVID-19 vaccine. The repertoire was sequenced with immunoSEQ multiplex PCR; TCRdb's copy has only in-frame clones and lacks some. The sample holds 150,000 to 200,000 clones; around 94% are singletons and the top ten take 1% to 1.5%. This specimen consisted of peripheral blood, obtained on day 0 of AZD1222 vaccination. Source of these receptors: an adult in good health.

The rearrangement uses TRBV19 and TRBJ1-5; D gene uncertain. Trimming pared 3 bases from V and 0 bases from J, leaving 9 bases between. This CDR3 contains 15 residues. Germline CDR1 LNHDA, CDR2 SQIVND (reference sequence). The CDR3 DNA reads TGTGCCAGTAGTATGGCGGGGAATAGCAATCAGCCCCAGCATTTT. Protein product: CASSMAGNSNQPQHF.

This rearrangement joins TRBV29-1 to TRBJ1-2; D is undetermined. V was trimmed by 7 bases and J by 7 bases, leaving 16 bases between them. The CDR3 has 12 residues. The V gene's germline CDR1 is SQVTM and CDR2 ANQGSEA. The DNA of the CDR3 is TGCAGCGCCTATACCTGGGCAGTTGGCTACACCTTC. The encoded protein is CSAYTWAVGYTF.

The chain links TRBV6-5 to TRBJ2-7; no reliable D call. V was pared by 0 bases and J by 2 bases, with 11 bases between. Germline V gene lookup returns CDR1 MNHEY and CDR2 SVGAGI. This CDR3 spans 15 amino acids. The CDR3 DNA reads TGTGCCAGCAGTTACTCTGCAGGTCGAACCTACGAGCAGTACTTC. This gives the protein CASSYSAGRTYEQYF.

A single count supports this clone. CDR3 DNA: TGTGCCAGCAGCGCAAAACAGGGACTTGGCTACACCTTC. It codes for CASSAKQGLGYTF. The gene calls are TRBV11-2 and TRBJ1-2, with D maybe TRBD1 (6 bases). The CDR3 is 13 residues long. V lost 5 bases and J lost 7, with 14 bases in between. The V gene's germline CDR1 is SGHAT and CDR2 FQNNGV.

Only one count was recorded for this clone. The rearrangement uses TRBV9 and TRBJ1-2; D perhaps matches TRBD1 (6 bases). Germline CDR1 is SGDLS and CDR2 is YYNGEE. The CDR3 length is 15 residues. The ends were cut back, 4 bases at V and 4 bases at J, with 17 bases in the middle. CDR3 coding DNA: TGTGCCAGCAGCTCGAGGGGGTGGAGCGTCTATGGCTACACCTTC. As protein: CASSSRGWSVYGYTF. The whole variable domain, filled in from reference TRBV9 and TRBJ1-2, reads DSGVTQTPKHLITATGQRVTLRCSPRSGDLSVYWYQQSLDQGLQFLIQYYNGEERAKGNILERFSAQQFPDLHSELNLSSLELGDSALYFCASSSRGWSVYGYTFGSGTRLTVV.

The chain is built from TRBV7-9 and TRBJ1-2; TRBD1 aligns across 7 bases. CDR3 size: 19 residues. Germline V gene data show CDR1 as SEHNR and CDR2 as FQNEAQ (reference sequence). V gave up 3 bases and J gave up 2 bases; unmatched junction bases: 18. CDR3 in amino acids: CASSLSIGTARAGNYGYTF. The CDR3 DNA sequence: TGTGCCAGCAGCTTGAGTATAGGGACAGCTAGGGCAGGAAACTATGGCTACACCTTC.

The rearrangement joins TRBV6-4 to TRBJ1-6; D unresolved. Germline V gene data show CDR1 as MRHNA and CDR2 as SNTAGT. V lost 4 bases and J 5 bases, leaving 9 bases between the germline ends. This CDR3 contains 14 residues. As DNA, the CDR3 is TGTGCCAGCAGTGTGAAACATAATAATTCACCCCTCCACTTT. It specifies CASSVKHNNSPLHF.

The V call is TRBV6-5, the J call TRBJ1-6; 7 bases align to TRBD1. Germline CDR1 reads MNHEY; CDR2 reads SVGAGI. The CDR3 runs 14 residues. After removal of 6 bases from V and 9 bases from J, the junction contained 8 bases not matched to a gene. The CDR3 DNA is TGTGCCAGCAGGGAGGGGGCGCGGTTTTCACCCCTCCACTTT. This gives the protein CASREGARFSPLHF.

The V call is TRBV28, the J call TRBJ2-5; 7 bases map to TRBD2. V trimming: 5 bases; J trimming: 0 bases; junction bases outside the gene matches: 0. The CDR3 is made up of 13 amino acids. Looked up from germline, CDR1 is MDHEN and CDR2 is SYDVKM. CDR3: CASSRGDQETQYF. CDR3 DNA sequence: TGTGCCAGCAGTCGGGGGGACCAAGAGACCCAGTACTTC.

The rearrangement joins TRBV10-1 to TRBJ1-2; D is ambiguous. Germline assignment: CDR1 WNHNN and CDR2 SYGVQD (reference sequence). The CDR3 has 13 amino acids. Deletions cut 8 bases from V and 2 bases from J, with 12 bases between. The CDR3 sequence: CASAPGRNYGYTF. The CDR3 nucleotides are TGCGCCAGCGCCCCCGGCAGGAACTATGGCTACACCTTC.

The sample holds one count of this clone. This chain uses TRBV6-5 with TRBJ1-2, with 8 positions matching TRBD1. Germline CDR1 MNHEY, CDR2 SVGAGI. The J segment lost 5 bases and the V segment lost 8 bases, leaving 10 bases of the junction unmatched. The CDR3 totals 14 residues. The CDR3 nucleotides are TGTGCCAGCCGGACAGGGCGATCTGTTTATGGCTACACCTTC. Translating it yields CASRTGRSVYGYTF.

The genes are TRBV5-4 and TRBJ2-7; 9 bases fit TRBD2. J lost 0 bases, V lost 0 bases, and 10 bases had no gene match. The CDR3 has 18 residues. Germline loops: CDR1 SGHNT, CDR2 YYREEE (reference sequence). CDR3 coding DNA: TGTGCCAGCAGCTTGGCGGGGCGGGGGGGCAAGACCTCCTACGAGCAGTACTTC. As protein: CASSLAGRGGKTSYEQYF. The full variable domain, in which reference TRBV5-4 and TRBJ2-7 provide the parts outside the CDR3, is ETGVTQSPTHLIKTRGQQVTLRCSSQSGHNTVSWYQQALGQGPQFIFQYYREEENGRGNFPPRFSGLQFPNYSSELNVNALELDDSALYLCASSLAGRGGKTSYEQYFGPGTRLTVT.

The chain uses TRBV6-5 and TRBJ1-5, with D perhaps TRBD1 (5 bases). Germline V gene lookup returns CDR1 MNHEY and CDR2 SVGAGI. Trimming took 2 bases from V and 5 from J, leaving 13 bases between them. CDR3 length: 15 residues. The CDR3 protein is CASSYGQGPHQPQHF. CDR3 coding DNA: TGTGCCAGCAGTTACGGTCAGGGACCCCATCAGCCCCAGCATTTT.

The chain carries TRBV30 and TRBJ1-5; D may be TRBD1 (6 bases). Trimming cost V 2 bases and J 6 bases, with 14 bases left between them. The CDR3 has 14 amino acids. Germline loops: CDR1 GTSNPN, CDR2 SVGIG (reference sequence). The DNA of the CDR3 is TGTGCCTGGAGTAACAGGGAGGGGACTCAGCCCCAGCATTTT. It translates to CAWSNREGTQPQHF.

This clone occurred a few times. V gene TRBV5-5 combines with J gene TRBJ1-4, with D perhaps TRBD1 (5 bases). From germline, CDR1 is SGHKS and CDR2 YYEKEE (reference sequence). The V gene lost 4 bases and the J gene lost 5 bases, with 12 bases spanning the gap. The CDR3 runs to 14 residues. CDR3 nucleotide sequence: TGTGCCAGCAGCCCAGTGGGGGGAAATGAAAAACTGTTTTTT. Its protein product is CASSPVGGNEKLFF.

The chain employs TRBV5-1 and TRBJ1-3, with D hard to call. The CDR3 totals 14 residues. V lost 0 bases to trimming and J lost 7 bases, with 11 bases between them. Looked up from germline, CDR1 is SGHRS and CDR2 is YFSETQ. The CDR3: CASSLGTGRNTIYF. DNA for the CDR3: TGCGCCAGCAGCTTGGGTACGGGGAGGAACACCATATATTTT.

V and J are TRBV12-3 or TRBV12-4 and TRBJ1-2, with D maybe TRBD1 (5 bases). The germline V and J ends were trimmed by 5 bases and 3 bases, with 10 bases remaining between them. The CDR3 has 13 amino acids. CDR3 coding DNA: TGTGCCAGCAGTCCCGGGACGCACTATGGCTACACCTTC. This gives the protein CASSPGTHYGYTF.

The J gene is TRBJ1-5, the V gene TRBV6-1; perhaps TRBD1 as D (5 bases). The CDR3 spans 15 residues. Trimming took 1 base from V and 2 from J, leaving 9 bases between them. Looked up from germline, CDR1 is MNHNS and CDR2 is SASEGT. The CDR3 region is CASSEGTRGNQPQHF. The DNA of the CDR3 is TGTGCCAGCAGTGAAGGGACACGCGGCAATCAGCCCCAGCATTTT.

The chain has TRBV5-4 and TRBJ2-1, with TRBD1 identical over 9 bases. The CDR3 is made up of 16 amino acids. In germline, CDR1 is SGHNT, CDR2 YYREEE (reference sequence). V dropped 4 bases and J dropped 0; count of bases not matched to a gene: 5. The CDR3 sequence: CASSAGQGSSYNEQFF. CDR3 DNA: TGTGCCAGCAGCGCGGGACAGGGTAGCTCCTACAATGAGCAGTTCTTC.

The chain has TRBV3-1 (or the pseudogene TRBV3-2) and TRBJ2-3; the match to TRBD2 covers 8 bases. The CDR3 is 16 amino acids. The V segment lost 0 bases and the J segment 2 bases; nucleotides outside the gene matches: 4. Per germline, CDR1 LGHDT and CDR2 YNNKEL (reference sequence). The chain's CDR3 is CASSQEGGGNTDTQYF. The CDR3 DNA follows: TGTGCCAGCAGCCAAGAAGGCGGGGGGAACACAGATACGCAGTATTTT.

This clone was detected once. This chain joins TRBV18 and TRBJ1-5; no definite D call. This CDR3 has 15 amino acids. V was cut by 3 bases and J by 0 bases, with 9 bases left in between. The germline V gene encodes CDR1 KGHSH and CDR2 LQKENI. DNA of the CDR3: TGTGCCAGCTCACCCATAGGGCATAGCAATCAGCCCCAGCATTTT. It codes for CASSPIGHSNQPQHF.